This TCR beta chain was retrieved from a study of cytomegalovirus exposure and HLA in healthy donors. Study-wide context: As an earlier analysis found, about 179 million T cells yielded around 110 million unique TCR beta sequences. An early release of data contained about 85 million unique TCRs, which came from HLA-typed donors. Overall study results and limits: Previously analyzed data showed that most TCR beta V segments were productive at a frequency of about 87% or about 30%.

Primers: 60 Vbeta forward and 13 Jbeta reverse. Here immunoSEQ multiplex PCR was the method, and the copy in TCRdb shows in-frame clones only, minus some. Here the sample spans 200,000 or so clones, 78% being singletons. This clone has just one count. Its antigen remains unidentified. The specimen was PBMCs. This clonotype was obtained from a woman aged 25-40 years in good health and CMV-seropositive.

CDR3 bases: TGTGCCAGCAGCTCCTTAGATGCGGATGAGCAGTTCTTC. Translating gives CASSSLDADEQFF. The chain couples TRBV7-2 to TRBJ2-1; no reliable D call. This CDR3 region has 13 residues. Germline CDR1 reads SGHTA; CDR2 reads FQGNSA. Trimming stripped 4 bases from V and 8 bases from J, with 12 bases between.